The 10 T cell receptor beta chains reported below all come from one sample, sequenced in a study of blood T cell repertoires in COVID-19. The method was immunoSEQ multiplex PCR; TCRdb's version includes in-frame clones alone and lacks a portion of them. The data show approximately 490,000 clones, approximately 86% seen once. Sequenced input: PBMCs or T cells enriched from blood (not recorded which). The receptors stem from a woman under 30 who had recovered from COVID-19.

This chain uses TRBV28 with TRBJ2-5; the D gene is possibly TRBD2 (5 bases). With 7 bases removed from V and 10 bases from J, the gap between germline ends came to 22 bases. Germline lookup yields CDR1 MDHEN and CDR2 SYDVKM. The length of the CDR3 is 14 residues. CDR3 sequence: CASIHNPGSGDQYF. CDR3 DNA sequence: TGTGCCAGCATCCACAATCCGGGGTCCGGGGACCAGTACTTC.

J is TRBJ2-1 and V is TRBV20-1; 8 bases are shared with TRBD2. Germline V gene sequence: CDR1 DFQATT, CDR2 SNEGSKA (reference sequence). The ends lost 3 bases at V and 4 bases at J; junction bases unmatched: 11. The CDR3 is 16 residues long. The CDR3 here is CSASPRGAGAYNEQFF. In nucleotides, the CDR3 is TGCAGTGCTAGTCCCCGGGGAGCGGGGGCATACAATGAGCAGTTCTTC.

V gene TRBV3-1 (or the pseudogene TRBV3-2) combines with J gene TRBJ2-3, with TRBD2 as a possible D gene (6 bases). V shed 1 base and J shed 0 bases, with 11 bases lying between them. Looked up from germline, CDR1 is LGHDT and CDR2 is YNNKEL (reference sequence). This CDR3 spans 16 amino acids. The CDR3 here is CASSQVIGTSTDTQYF. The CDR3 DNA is TGTGCCAGCAGCCAAGTCATCGGGACTAGCACAGATACGCAGTATTTT.

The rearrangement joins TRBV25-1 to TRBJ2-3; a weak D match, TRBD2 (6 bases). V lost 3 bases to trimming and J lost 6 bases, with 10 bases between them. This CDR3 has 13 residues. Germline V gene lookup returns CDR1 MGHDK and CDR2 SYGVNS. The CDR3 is CASSEAGRDTQYF. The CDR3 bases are TGTGCCAGCAGTGAGGCAGGGAGGGATACGCAGTATTTT.

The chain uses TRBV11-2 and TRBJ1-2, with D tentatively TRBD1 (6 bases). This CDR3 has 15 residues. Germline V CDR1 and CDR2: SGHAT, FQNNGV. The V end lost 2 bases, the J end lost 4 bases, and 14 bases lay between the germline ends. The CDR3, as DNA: TGTGCCAGCAGCTTACTTAGGGGGGGGTCCTATGGCTACACCTTC. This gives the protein CASSLLRGGSYGYTF.

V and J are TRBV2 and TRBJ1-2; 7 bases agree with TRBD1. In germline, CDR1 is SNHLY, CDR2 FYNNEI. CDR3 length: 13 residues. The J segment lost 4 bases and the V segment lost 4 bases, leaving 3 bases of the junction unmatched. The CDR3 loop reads CASSGQGSYGYTF. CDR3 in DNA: TGTGCCAGCAGTGGACAGGGTAGCTATGGCTACACCTTC.

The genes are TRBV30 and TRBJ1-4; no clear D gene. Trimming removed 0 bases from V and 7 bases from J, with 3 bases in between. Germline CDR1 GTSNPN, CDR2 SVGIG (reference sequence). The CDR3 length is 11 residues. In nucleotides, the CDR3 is TGTGCCTGGAGTGTCAGTGAAAAACTGTTTTTT. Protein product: CAWSVSEKLFF.

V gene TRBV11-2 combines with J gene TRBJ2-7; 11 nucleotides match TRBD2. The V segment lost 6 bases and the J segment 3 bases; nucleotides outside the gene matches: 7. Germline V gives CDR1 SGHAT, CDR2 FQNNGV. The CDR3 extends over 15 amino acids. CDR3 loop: CASSRTGTSGYEQYF. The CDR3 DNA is TGTGCCAGCAGTAGGACCGGGACTAGCGGCTACGAGCAGTACTTC.

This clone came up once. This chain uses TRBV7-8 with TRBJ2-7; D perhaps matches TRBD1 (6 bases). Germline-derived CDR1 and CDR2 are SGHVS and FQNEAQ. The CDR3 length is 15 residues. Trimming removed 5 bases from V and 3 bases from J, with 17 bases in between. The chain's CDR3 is CASSHSGTPNYEQYF. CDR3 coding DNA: TGTGCCAGCAGCCACTCCGGGACACCTAACTACGAGCAGTACTTC.

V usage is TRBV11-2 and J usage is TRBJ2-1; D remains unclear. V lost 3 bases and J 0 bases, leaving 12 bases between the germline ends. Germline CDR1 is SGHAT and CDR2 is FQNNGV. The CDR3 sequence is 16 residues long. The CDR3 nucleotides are TGTGCCAGCAGCTTTTCCCACTGGAGCTCCTACAATGAGCAGTTCTTC. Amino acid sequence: CASSFSHWSSYNEQFF.